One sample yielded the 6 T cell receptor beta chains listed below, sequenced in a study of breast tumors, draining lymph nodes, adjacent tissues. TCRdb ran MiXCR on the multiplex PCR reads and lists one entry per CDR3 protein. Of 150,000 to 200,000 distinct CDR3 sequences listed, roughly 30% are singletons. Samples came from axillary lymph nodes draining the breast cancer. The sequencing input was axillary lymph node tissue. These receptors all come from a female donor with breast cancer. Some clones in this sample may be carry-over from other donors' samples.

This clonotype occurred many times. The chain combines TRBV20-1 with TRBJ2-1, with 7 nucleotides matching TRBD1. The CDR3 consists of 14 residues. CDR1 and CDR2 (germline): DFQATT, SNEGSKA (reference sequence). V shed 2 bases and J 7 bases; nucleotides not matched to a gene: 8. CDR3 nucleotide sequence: TGCAGTGCTAGAAGACAGGGAACGGGAAATGAGCAGTTCTTC. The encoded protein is CSARRQGTGNEQFF.

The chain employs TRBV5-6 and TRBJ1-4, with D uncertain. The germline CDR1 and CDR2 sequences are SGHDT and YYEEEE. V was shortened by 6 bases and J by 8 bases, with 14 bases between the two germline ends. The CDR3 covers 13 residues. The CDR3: CASNQAHREKLFF. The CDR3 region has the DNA TGTGCCAGCAATCAAGCCCACCGGGAAAAACTGTTTTTT.

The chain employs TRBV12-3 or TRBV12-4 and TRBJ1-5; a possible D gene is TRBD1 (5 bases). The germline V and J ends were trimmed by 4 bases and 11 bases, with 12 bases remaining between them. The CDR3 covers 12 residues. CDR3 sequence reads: CASSSADRTQHF. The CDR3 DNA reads TGTGCCAGCAGTTCCGCCGACAGAACCCAGCATTTT.

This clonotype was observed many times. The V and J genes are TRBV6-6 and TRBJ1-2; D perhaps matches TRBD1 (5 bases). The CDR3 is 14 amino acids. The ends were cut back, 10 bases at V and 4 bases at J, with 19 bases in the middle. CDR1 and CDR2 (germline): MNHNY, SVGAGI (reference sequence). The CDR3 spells CATANGGLLYGYTF. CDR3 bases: TGTGCCACCGCCAATGGGGGACTCCTCTATGGCTACACCTTC.

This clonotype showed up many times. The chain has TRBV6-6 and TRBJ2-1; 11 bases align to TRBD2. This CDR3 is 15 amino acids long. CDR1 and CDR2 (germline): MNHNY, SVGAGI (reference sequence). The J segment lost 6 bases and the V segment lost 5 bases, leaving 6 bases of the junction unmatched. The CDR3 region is CASSAGTSGINEQFF. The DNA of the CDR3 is TGTGCCAGCAGTGCCGGGACTAGCGGTATCAATGAGCAGTTCTTC.

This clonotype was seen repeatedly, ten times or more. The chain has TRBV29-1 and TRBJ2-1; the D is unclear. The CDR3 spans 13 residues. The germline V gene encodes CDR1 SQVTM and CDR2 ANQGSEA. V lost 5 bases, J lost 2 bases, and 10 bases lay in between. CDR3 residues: CSVCQAPYNEQFF. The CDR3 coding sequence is TGCAGCGTTTGTCAGGCCCCCTACAATGAGCAGTTCTTC.